One and the same sample provided the 23 T cell receptor beta chains below, sequenced in a study of long-term antiretroviral therapy in people with HIV (dated by TCRdb to between 2021 and 2024). Sequencing of the TRB variable region was done with the immunoSEQ hsTCRB v3.0 assay at survey level resolution. The clones in this table, taken by TCRdb from immuneACCESS, are in-frame only. Not every clone is retained; where verified, under half of the shortfall comes from an unresolved V gene, and the cause of the rest is unknown. In this sample the table shows approximately 23,000 clones, around 81% of which occur a single time. The leading ten clones occupy around 7.2% of the sample. The specimen was unsorted PBMCs, collected 1.5 years after starting antiretroviral therapy. These receptors were taken from a man aged 25-40 years with HIV.

The chain recombines TRBV19 with TRBJ2-7; D uncertain. The germline gives CDR1 LNHDA, CDR2 SQIVND (reference sequence). The CDR3 contains 13 residues. V lost 5 bases and J lost 2, with 10 bases in between. The CDR3 DNA reads TGTGCCAGTAGTCCGAACACCGCCTACGAGCAGTACTTC. Translating gives CASSPNTAYEQYF.

The rearrangement uses TRBV27 and TRBJ2-7, with D possibly TRBD1 on 6 matching bases. Germline CDR1 reads MNHEY; CDR2 reads SMNVEV (reference sequence). The CDR3 length is 15 residues. V shed 6 bases and J shed 0 bases, with 15 bases lying between them. CDR3 nucleotides: TGTGCCAGCAGCCAAAAACAGGGAGCCTCCTACGAGCAGTACTTC. Residues: CASSQKQGASYEQYF.

The genes are TRBV9 and TRBJ1-6; D is possibly TRBD1 (6 bases). Trimming left V 0 bases short and J 5 bases short, with 9 bases between. The CDR3 totals 15 residues. Germline lookup yields CDR1 SGDLS and CDR2 YYNGEE. The CDR3 coding sequence is TGTGCCAGCAGCGTAGAGGGACAAGATAATTCACCCCTCCACTTT. Protein: CASSVEGQDNSPLHF.

The chain combines TRBV30 with TRBJ2-1, with 8 bases fitting TRBD2. With 0 bases clipped from V and 3 bases from J, the junction kept 4 bases outside the gene matches. The CDR3 extends over 15 amino acids. CDR1 and CDR2 from the germline V gene are GTSNPN and SVGIG (reference sequence). CDR3 in DNA: TGTGCCTGGAGTGTCACTAGCGGAGTCTACAATGAGCAGTTCTTC. Its translation is CAWSVTSGVYNEQFF.

This clone was found once. This chain joins TRBV19 and TRBJ1-5; D is undetermined. The V end lost 5 bases, the J end lost 0 bases, and 11 bases lay between the germline ends. The CDR3 sequence is 15 residues long. Germline V gene sequence: CDR1 LNHDA, CDR2 SQIVND (reference sequence). The CDR3 reads CASSPLSYSNQPQHF. The CDR3 DNA is TGTGCCAGTAGTCCCCTTAGTTATAGCAATCAGCCCCAGCATTTT.

The J gene is TRBJ1-4, the V gene TRBV10-3; D ambiguous. The CDR3 is 16 amino acids. V was shortened by 5 bases and J by 0 bases, with 13 bases between the two germline ends. Germline V gene data show CDR1 as ENHRY and CDR2 as SYGVKD. Here the CDR3 DNA reads TGTGCCATCAGTAAACAGCCGGATGCAACTAATGAAAAACTGTTTTTT. Protein: CAISKQPDATNEKLFF.

This chain joins TRBV7-2 and TRBJ2-1; unclear D gene. Germline CDR1 SGHTA, CDR2 FQGNSA. Trimming took 4 bases from V and 6 from J, leaving 4 bases between them. This CDR3 is 11 amino acids long. The CDR3 is CASSSLNEQFF. DNA for the CDR3: TGTGCCAGCAGCTCACTCAATGAGCAGTTCTTC.

The V call is TRBV6-6, the J call TRBJ1-4, with 7 bases that match TRBD1. From germline, CDR1 is MNHNY and CDR2 SVGAGI (reference sequence). V dropped 3 bases and J dropped 4; count of bases not matched to a gene: 5. The CDR3 runs 15 residues. The DNA of the CDR3 is TGTGCCAGCAGTTATAATGGACAGGTTAATGAAAAACTGTTTTTT. It translates to CASSYNGQVNEKLFF.

The V gene is TRBV4-3, the J gene TRBJ2-7; 9 bases line up with TRBD1. Germline-derived CDR1 and CDR2 are LGHNA and YSLEER. There are 15 residues in the CDR3. The V and J ends lost 2 bases and 6 bases, in that order; junction bases with no gene match: 8. CDR3 nucleotides: TGCGCCAGCAGCCAACGCCGGGACAGGGATGCCGAGCAGTACTTC. Its translation: CASSQRRDRDAEQYF.

The CDR3 reads CASSPQGGSNQPQHF. The CDR3 region has the DNA TGTGCCAGTAGTCCACAGGGAGGGAGCAATCAGCCCCAGCATTTT. The chain is built from TRBV19 and TRBJ1-5, with D possibly TRBD1 on 6 matching bases. Germline values: CDR1 LNHDA, CDR2 SQIVND (reference sequence). Trimming shortened V by 5 bases and J by 1 base, and 12 bases separated the two germline ends. The CDR3 extends over 15 amino acids. The variable domain in full, completed from reference TRBV19 and TRBJ1-5, reads DGGITQSPKYLFRKEGQNVTLSCEQNLNHDAMYWYRQDPGQGLRLIYYSQIVNDFQKGDIAEGYSVSREKKESFPLTVTSAQKNPTAFYLCASSPQGGSNQPQHFGDGTRLSIL.

The chain links TRBV7-9 to TRBJ2-3; the D is unclear. Germline loops: CDR1 SEHNR, CDR2 FQNEAQ (reference sequence). The CDR3 is 12 residues long. The V gene lost 6 bases and the J gene lost 6 bases, with 10 bases spanning the gap. The CDR3 sequence: CASRSTEDTQYF. Here the CDR3 DNA reads TGTGCCAGCAGGTCGACCGAGGATACGCAGTATTTT.

The V call is TRBV4-1, the J call TRBJ2-6; TRBD1 matches 12 bases. Germline CDR1 MGHRA, CDR2 YSYEKL. J lost 3 bases, V lost 6 bases, and 9 bases had no gene match. The CDR3 is 18 amino acids. The CDR3 bases are TGCGCCAGCAGACCCCCGGGACAGGGGGCGCGTGGGGCCAACGTCCTGACTTTC. It yields the protein CASRPPGQGARGANVLTF.

This chain uses TRBV27 with TRBJ2-1, with D unclear. CDR1 and CDR2 from the germline V gene are MNHEY and SMNVEV (reference sequence). Trimming left V 6 bases short and J 2 bases short, with 11 bases between. The length of the CDR3 is 14 residues. In DNA form, the CDR3 reads TGTGCCAGCAGGCTAAGGAACCCCTACAATGAGCAGTTCTTC. Translated, it gives CASRLRNPYNEQFF.

The rearrangement uses TRBV5-5 and TRBJ1-3; D remains unclear. With 4 bases removed from V and 0 bases from J, the gap between germline ends came to 8 bases. This CDR3 region has 14 residues. CDR1 is SGHKS, CDR2 YYEKEE, per germline (reference sequence). The DNA for the CDR3 is TGTGCCAGCAGCGCCGGCGTCTCTGGAAACACCATATATTTT. This encodes CASSAGVSGNTIYF.

The chain carries TRBV5-6 and TRBJ2-3, with 7 bases aligning to TRBD2. The CDR3 extends over 15 amino acids. Germline trimming cut 3 bases from V and 6 bases from J; bases unmatched to any gene: 10. Germline values: CDR1 SGHDT, CDR2 YYEEEE. In DNA form, the CDR3 reads TGTGCCAGCAGCTCCGTGGGAGGGTCCTCGGATACGCAGTATTTT. Its protein product is CASSSVGGSSDTQYF.

V is TRBV7-9 and J is TRBJ2-5; 10 bases map to TRBD1. Germline loops: CDR1 SEHNR, CDR2 FQNEAQ (reference sequence). The CDR3 totals 15 residues. The trim removed 5 bases at V and 4 bases at J, leaving 7 bases unmatched. This CDR3 reads CASSASGQGLETQYF. Written as DNA, the CDR3 is TGTGCCAGCAGCGCGTCGGGACAGGGGTTAGAGACCCAGTACTTC.

The genes are TRBV4-1 and TRBJ1-1; 7 bases align to TRBD1. The junction had 8 bases not matched to a gene; V was cut back by 3 bases and J by 10 bases. The CDR3 has 13 residues. Germline values: CDR1 MGHRA, CDR2 YSYEKL. The CDR3 DNA is TGCGCCAGCAGCCATGGCCAGGGGGAAGGAGCTTTCTTT. Amino acid sequence: CASSHGQGEGAFF.

The chain uses TRBV6-6 and TRBJ2-3, with unresolved D. The CDR3 is 13 amino acids. Germline V lookup: CDR1 MNHNY, CDR2 SVGAGI (reference sequence). The V and J ends lost 5 bases and 1 base respectively, with 7 bases between them. The CDR3 is CASSDGGTDTQYF. DNA of the CDR3: TGTGCCAGCAGTGATGGCGGCACAGATACGCAGTATTTT.

This clone was detected only once. This sequence joins TRBV30 and TRBJ2-2; D possibly corresponds to TRBD2 (5 bases). V lost 3 bases to trimming and J lost 2 bases, with 10 bases between them. The CDR3 spans 14 residues. In germline, CDR1 is GTSNPN, CDR2 SVGIG (reference sequence). CDR3 amino acids: CAWRVAGNTGELFF. The CDR3 region has the DNA TGTGCCTGGAGAGTGGCGGGTAACACCGGGGAGCTGTTTTTT.

This chain uses TRBV19 with TRBJ1-2; the D is unclear. Deletions cut 3 bases from V and 0 bases from J, with 14 bases between. The germline V gene has CDR1 LNHDA and CDR2 SQIVND (reference sequence). This CDR3 region has 16 residues. The CDR3 protein is CASSIMAALPNYGYTF. As DNA, the CDR3 is TGTGCCAGTAGTATTATGGCAGCTCTTCCTAACTATGGCTACACCTTC.

The chain uses TRBV5-1 and TRBJ2-2; TRBD1 aligns across 7 bases. Losses at the gene ends were 3 bases for V and 0 bases for J; bases not matched to a gene: 5. CDR1 SGHRS and CDR2 YFSETQ come from the germline V gene. CDR3 length: 16 residues. The CDR3 sequence is CASSWDRPTNTGELFF. CDR3 nucleotide sequence: TGCGCCAGCAGCTGGGACAGACCCACGAACACCGGGGAGCTGTTTTTT.

V usage is TRBV27 and J usage is TRBJ2-2; 7 positions match TRBD2. Unmatched junction bases numbered 16, after V lost 5 bases and J lost 1 base. This CDR3 is built from 19 residues. Germline-derived CDR1 and CDR2 are MNHEY and SMNVEV (reference sequence). The CDR3 reads CASSPRRLARVLNTGELFF. DNA of the CDR3: TGTGCCAGCAGTCCCCGTCGACTAGCTCGCGTTTTGAACACCGGGGAGCTGTTTTTT.

This clone appeared a few times. V is TRBV10-1 and J is TRBJ2-2; D is unclear. V lost 3 bases and J 7 bases, leaving 6 bases between the germline ends. Germline V gene data show CDR1 as WNHNN and CDR2 as SYGVQD (reference sequence). CDR3 length equals 12 residues. The CDR3 here is CASSEVDGELFF. CDR3 DNA sequence: TGCGCCAGCAGTGAAGTCGACGGGGAGCTGTTTTTT.